The clone carrying this TCR beta chain showed up just a few times. PCR used 60 Vbeta primers and 13 Jbeta primers. The method was immunoSEQ multiplex PCR; TCRdb's version includes in-frame clones alone and lacks a portion of them. Here the sample spans tens of thousands of clones, approximately 74% being singletons. The data derive from a study of cytomegalovirus exposure and HLA in healthy donors. V was shortened by 5 bases and J by 4 bases, with 14 bases between the two germline ends. From germline, CDR1 is SGHTA and CDR2 FQGNSA. The CDR3 has 15 residues. The sequenced sample consisted of PBMCs. The J gene is TRBJ1-4, the V gene TRBV7-2; D unclear. The sequence was collected from a man aged 25 to 40 in good health and CMV-seronegative. The CDR3 nucleotides read TGTGCCAGCAGCCACCGGACGGGAGTTAATGAAAAACTGTTTTTT. It translates to CASSHRTGVNEKLFF.